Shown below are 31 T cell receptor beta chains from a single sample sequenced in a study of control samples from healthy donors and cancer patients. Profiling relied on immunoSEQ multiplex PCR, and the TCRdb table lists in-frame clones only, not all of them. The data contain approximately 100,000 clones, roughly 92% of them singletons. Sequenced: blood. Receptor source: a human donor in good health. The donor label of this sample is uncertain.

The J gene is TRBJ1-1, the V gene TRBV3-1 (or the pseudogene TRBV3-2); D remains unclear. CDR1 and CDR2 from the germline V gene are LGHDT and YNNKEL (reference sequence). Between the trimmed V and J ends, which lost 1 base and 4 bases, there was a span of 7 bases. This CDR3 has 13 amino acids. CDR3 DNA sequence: TGTGCCAGCAGCCAAGGGTGGAGCACTGAAGCTTTCTTT. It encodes CASSQGWSTEAFF.

CDR3 residues: CAISEGQRHSPLHF. In DNA form, the CDR3 reads TGTGCCATCAGTGAAGGACAGCGACATTCACCCCTCCACTTT. The gene calls are TRBV10-3 and TRBJ1-6; D may be TRBD1 (6 bases). The CDR3 contains 14 residues. V gave up 3 bases and J gave up 8 bases, with 11 bases separating them. Germline V gene sequence: CDR1 ENHRY, CDR2 SYGVKD.

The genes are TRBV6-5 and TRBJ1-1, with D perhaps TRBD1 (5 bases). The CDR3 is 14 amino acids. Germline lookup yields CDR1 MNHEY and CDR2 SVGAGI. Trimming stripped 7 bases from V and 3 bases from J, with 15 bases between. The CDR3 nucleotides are TGTGCCAGCAAACAGGCCGAGTTGGACACTGAAGCTTTCTTT. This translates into CASKQAELDTEAFF.

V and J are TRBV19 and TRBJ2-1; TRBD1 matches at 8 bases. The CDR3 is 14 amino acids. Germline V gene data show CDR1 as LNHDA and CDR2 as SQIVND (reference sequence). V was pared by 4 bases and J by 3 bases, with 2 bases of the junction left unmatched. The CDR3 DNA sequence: TGTGCCAGTAGTAGGGACAGGAACTACAATGAGCAGTTCTTC. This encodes CASSRDRNYNEQFF. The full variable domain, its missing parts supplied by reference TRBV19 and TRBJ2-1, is DGGITQSPKYLFRKEGQNVTLSCEQNLNHDAMYWYRQDPGQGLRLIYYSQIVNDFQKGDIAEGYSVSREKKESFPLTVTSAQKNPTAFYLCASSRDRNYNEQFFGPGTRLTVL.

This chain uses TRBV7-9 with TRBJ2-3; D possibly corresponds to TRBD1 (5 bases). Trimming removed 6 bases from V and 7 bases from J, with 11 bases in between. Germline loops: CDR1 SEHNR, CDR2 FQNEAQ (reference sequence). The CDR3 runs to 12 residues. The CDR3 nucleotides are TGTGCCAGCAGACAACAGGAGAATACGCAGTATTTT. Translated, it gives CASRQQENTQYF.

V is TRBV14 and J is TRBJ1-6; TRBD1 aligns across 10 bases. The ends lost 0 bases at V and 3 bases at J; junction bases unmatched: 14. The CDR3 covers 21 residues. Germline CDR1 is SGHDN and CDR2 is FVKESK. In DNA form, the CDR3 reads TGTGCCAGCAGCCAAGAGGACTCCGGACAGGGGGAAGTTGGCTATAATTCACCCCTCCACTTT. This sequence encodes CASSQEDSGQGEVGYNSPLHF.

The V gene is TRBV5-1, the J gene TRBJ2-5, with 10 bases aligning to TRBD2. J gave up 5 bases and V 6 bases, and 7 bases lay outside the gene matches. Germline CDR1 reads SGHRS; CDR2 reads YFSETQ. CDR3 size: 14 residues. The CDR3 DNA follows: TGCGCCAGCATGCCCAGCGGGGGGGCTGAGACCCAGTACTTC. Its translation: CASMPSGGAETQYF.

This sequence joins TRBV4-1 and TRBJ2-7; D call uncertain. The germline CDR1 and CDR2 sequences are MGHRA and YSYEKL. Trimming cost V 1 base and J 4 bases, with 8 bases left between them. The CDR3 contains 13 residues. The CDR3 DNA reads TGCGCCAGCAGCCAAGGACATCAGTACGAGCAGTACTTC. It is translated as CASSQGHQYEQYF.

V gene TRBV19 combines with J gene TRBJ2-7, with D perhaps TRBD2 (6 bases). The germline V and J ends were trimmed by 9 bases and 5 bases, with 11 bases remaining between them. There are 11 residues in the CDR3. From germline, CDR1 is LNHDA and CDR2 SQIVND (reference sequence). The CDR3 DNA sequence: TGTGCCAGCACCCGGGGGAACGAGCAGTACTTC. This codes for CASTRGNEQYF.

The CDR3 coding sequence is TGTGCCAGTAGTATAAGTCCAGGAACCTACGAGCAGTACTTC. Protein sequence: CASSISPGTYEQYF. The gene calls are TRBV19 and TRBJ2-7; D call uncertain. The CDR3 contains 14 residues. CDR1 LNHDA and CDR2 SQIVND come from the germline V gene (reference sequence). V was cut by 2 bases and J by 2 bases, with 10 bases left in between.

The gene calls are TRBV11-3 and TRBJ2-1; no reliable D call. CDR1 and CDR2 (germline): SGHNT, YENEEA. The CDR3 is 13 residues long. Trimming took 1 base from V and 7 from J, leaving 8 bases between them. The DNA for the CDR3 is TGTGCCAGCAGCTTAGGTCGAGAAAATGAGCAGTTCTTC. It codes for CASSLGRENEQFF. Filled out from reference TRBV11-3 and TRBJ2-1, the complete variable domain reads EAGVVQSPRYKIIEKKQPVAFWCNPISGHNTLYWYLQNLGQGPELLIRYENEEAVDDSQLPKDRFSAERLKGVDSTLKIQPAELGDSAVYLCASSLGRENEQFFGPGTRLTVL.

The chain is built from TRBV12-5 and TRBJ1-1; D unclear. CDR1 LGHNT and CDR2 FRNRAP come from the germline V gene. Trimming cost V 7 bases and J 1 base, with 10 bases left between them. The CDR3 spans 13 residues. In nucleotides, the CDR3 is TGTGCTAGTGACTCAGACGGGAACACTGAAGCTTTCTTT. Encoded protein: CASDSDGNTEAFF.

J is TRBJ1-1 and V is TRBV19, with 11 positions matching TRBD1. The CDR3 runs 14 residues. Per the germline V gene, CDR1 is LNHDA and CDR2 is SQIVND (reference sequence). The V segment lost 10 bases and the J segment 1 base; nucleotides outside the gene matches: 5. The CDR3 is CATGQGGPNTEAFF. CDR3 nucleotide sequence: TGTGCCACGGGACAGGGGGGACCGAACACTGAAGCTTTCTTT.

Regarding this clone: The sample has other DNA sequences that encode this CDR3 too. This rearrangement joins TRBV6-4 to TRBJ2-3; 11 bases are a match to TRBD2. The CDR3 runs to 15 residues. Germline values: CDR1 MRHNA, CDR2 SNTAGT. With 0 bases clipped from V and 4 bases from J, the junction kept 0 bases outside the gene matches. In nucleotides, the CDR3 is TGTGCCAGCAGTGACTCTAGCGGGGGGGCAGATACGCAGTATTTT. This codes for CASSDSSGGADTQYF.

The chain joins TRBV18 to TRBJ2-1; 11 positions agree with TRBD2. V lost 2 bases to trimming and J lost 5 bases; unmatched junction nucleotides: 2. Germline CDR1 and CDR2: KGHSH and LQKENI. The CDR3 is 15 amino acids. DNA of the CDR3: TGTGCCAGCTCACCAGGGACTAGCGGCCACAATGAGCAGTTCTTC. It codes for CASSPGTSGHNEQFF.

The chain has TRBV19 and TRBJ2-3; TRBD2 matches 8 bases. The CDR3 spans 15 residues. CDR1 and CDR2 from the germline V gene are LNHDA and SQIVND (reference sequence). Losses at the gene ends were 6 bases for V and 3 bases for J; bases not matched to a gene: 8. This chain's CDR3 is CASSNPSGGTDTQYF. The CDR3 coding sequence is TGTGCCAGTAGCAACCCCAGCGGGGGAACAGATACGCAGTATTTT.

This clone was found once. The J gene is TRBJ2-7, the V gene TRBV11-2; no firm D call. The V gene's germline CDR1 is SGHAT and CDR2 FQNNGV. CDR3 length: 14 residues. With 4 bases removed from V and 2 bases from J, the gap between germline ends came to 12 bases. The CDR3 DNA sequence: TGTGCCAGCAGCTCCCGGATGATGGCCTACGAGCAGTACGTC. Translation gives CASSSRMMAYEQYV.

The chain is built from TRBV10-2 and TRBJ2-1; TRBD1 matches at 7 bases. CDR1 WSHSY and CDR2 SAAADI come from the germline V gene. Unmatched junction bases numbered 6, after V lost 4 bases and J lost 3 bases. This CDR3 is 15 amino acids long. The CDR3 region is CASSGSRDSYNEQFF. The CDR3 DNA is TGCGCCAGCAGTGGCTCCAGGGACAGCTACAATGAGCAGTTCTTC.

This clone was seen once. This CDR3 reads CASSPRTGSPDTQYF. As DNA, the CDR3 is TGTGCCAGCTCACCAAGGACAGGGAGCCCAGATACGCAGTATTTT. The chain uses TRBV18 and TRBJ2-3; 8 bases map to TRBD1. The CDR3 is 15 amino acids. V lost 2 bases, J lost 4 bases, and 5 bases stayed unmatched. CDR1 is KGHSH, CDR2 LQKENI, per germline.

The CDR3 region is CASKQADLNEQFF. The DNA for the CDR3 is TGTGCCAGCAAACAGGCGGACCTCAATGAGCAGTTCTTC. The genes are TRBV2 and TRBJ2-1; D possibly corresponds to TRBD1 (5 bases). Trimming removed 7 bases from V and 6 bases from J, with 13 bases in between. The CDR3 runs 13 residues. CDR1 is SNHLY, CDR2 FYNNEI, per germline.

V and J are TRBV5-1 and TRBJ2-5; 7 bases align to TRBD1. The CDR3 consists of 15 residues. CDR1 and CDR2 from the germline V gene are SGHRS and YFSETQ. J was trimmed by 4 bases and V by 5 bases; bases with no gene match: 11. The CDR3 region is CASRSTGLRGETQYF. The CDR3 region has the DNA TGCGCCAGCAGGTCGACAGGGTTAAGGGGAGAGACCCAGTACTTC.

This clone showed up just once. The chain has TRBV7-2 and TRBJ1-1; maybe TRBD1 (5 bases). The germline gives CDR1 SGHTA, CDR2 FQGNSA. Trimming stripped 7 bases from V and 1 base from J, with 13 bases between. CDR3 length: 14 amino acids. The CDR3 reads CASIQGRPNTEAFF. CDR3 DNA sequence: TGTGCCAGCATCCAGGGACGTCCGAACACTGAAGCTTTCTTT.

The CDR3 is CASSVKRELTIYF. CDR3 bases: TGTGCCAGCAGCGTGAAAAGGGAGCTCACCATATATTTT. This chain joins TRBV5-8 and TRBJ1-3; D is unresolved. The CDR3 length is 13 residues. With 4 bases removed from V and 9 bases from J, the gap between germline ends came to 14 bases. Germline V gene data show CDR1 as SGHTS and CDR2 as YDEGEE. Full variable domain (missing parts from reference TRBV5-8 and TRBJ1-3): EAGVTQSPTHLIKTRGQQATLRCSPISGHTSVYWYQQALGLGLQFLLWYDEGEERNRGNFPPRFSGRQFPNYSSELNVNALELEDSALYLCASSVKRELTIYFGEGSWLTVV.

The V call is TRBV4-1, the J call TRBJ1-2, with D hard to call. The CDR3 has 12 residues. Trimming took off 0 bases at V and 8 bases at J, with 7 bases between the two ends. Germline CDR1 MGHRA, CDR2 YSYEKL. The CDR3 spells CASSQDIEGYTF. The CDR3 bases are TGCGCCAGCAGCCAAGATATTGAGGGCTACACCTTC.

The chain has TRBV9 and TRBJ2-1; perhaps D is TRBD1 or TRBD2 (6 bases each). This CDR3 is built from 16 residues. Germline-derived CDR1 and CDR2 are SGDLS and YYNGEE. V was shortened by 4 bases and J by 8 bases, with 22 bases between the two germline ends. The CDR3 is CASSPGGGGVSHEQFF. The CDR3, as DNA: TGTGCCAGCAGCCCCGGTGGGGGCGGGGTCAGTCATGAGCAGTTCTTC.

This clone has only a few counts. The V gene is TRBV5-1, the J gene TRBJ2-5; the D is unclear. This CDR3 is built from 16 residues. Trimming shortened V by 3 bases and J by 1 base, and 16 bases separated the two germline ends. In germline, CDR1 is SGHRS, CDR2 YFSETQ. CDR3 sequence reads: CASSSPVVVSQETQYF. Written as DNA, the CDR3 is TGCGCCAGCAGCTCCCCTGTCGTAGTAAGCCAAGAGACCCAGTACTTC.

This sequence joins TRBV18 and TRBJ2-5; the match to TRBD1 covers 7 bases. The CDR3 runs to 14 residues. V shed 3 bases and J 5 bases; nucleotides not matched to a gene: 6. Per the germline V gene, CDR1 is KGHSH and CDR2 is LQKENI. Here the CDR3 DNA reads TGTGCCAGCTCACCGACAGGGATTGGCGAGACCCAGTACTTC. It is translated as CASSPTGIGETQYF. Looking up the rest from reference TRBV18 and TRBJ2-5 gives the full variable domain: NAGVMQNPRHLVRRRGQEARLRCSPMKGHSHVYWYRQLPEEGLKFMVYLQKENIIDESGMPKERFSAEFPKEGPSILRIQQVVRGDSAAYFCASSPTGIGETQYFGPGTRLLVL.

The CDR3 bases are TGCGCCAGCAGTGAGTTCAGGAATGAAAAACTGTTTTTT. Translated, it gives CASSEFRNEKLFF. V is TRBV10-2 and J is TRBJ1-4; D gene ambiguous. CDR1 and CDR2 (germline): WSHSY, SAAADI. Trimming pared 1 base from V and 5 bases from J, leaving 5 bases between. The CDR3 is 13 residues long.

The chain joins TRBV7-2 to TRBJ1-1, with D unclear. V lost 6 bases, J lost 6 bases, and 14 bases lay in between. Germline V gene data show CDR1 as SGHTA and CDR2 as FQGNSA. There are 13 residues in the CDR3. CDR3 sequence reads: CASRDWEKPEAFF. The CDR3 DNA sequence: TGTGCCAGCAGAGATTGGGAGAAACCTGAAGCTTTCTTT.

CDR3: CASGERGTNNEQFF. CDR3 in DNA: TGTGCCAGCGGGGAGCGGGGAACGAACAATGAGCAGTTCTTC. The chain has TRBV6-5 and TRBJ2-1, with 7 bases matching TRBD2. Germline V gives CDR1 MNHEY, CDR2 SVGAGI. After removal of 8 bases from V and 5 bases from J, the junction contained 9 bases not matched to a gene. CDR3 length: 14 residues.

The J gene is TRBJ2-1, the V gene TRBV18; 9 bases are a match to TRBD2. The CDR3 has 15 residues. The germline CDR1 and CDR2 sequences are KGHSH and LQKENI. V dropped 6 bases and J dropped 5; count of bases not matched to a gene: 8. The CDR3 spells CASSPSGGPDNEQFF. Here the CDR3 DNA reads TGTGCCAGCTCCCCAAGCGGGGGGCCCGACAATGAGCAGTTCTTC.